The T cell receptor (beta chain) described here comes from a study of blood T cell repertoires in COVID-19. Overall study: The analysed material was cDNA or gDNA that came from T cells, B-cell-depleted T cells, or PBMCs.

Between the trimmed V and J ends, which lost 4 bases and 0 bases, there was a span of 3 bases. Germline V gene data show CDR1 as SGHNT and CDR2 as YYREEE (reference sequence). CDR3 length: 12 residues. Authors' methods: Estimation of nucleated cell counts was performed using reference gene primer amplification. Clones were sequenced by immunoSEQ multiplex PCR, and TCRdb holds only the in-frame ones, with some missing. The V and J calls and clone size were taken over from that table, and D and trimming were inferred from the DNA. The table has around 50,000 clones, 75% to 90% seen once. This chain links TRBV5-4 with TRBJ2-3, with no clear D. This receptor was obtained from a man between 65 and 85 years old with acute or convalescent COVID-19. Material for sequencing was peripheral blood. CDR3 region: CASSPSTDTQYF. The CDR3 coding sequence is TGTGCCAGCAGCCCGAGCACAGATACGCAGTATTTT.